This T cell receptor (beta chain) was observed in a study of cytomegalovirus exposure and HLA in healthy donors. Details on this clone: No antigen is known for it.

PCR employed 60 Vbeta and 13 Jbeta primers. Profiling relied on immunoSEQ multiplex PCR, and the TCRdb table lists in-frame clones only, not all of them. The sample has approximately 140,000 clones, roughly 80% seen once. The CDR3 runs to 14 residues. With 4 bases clipped from V and 3 bases from J, the junction kept 4 bases outside the gene matches. Germline V gene sequence: CDR1 MDHEN, CDR2 SYDVKM. Overall study findings and caveats: Excluded: some indistinguishable V segments such as TRBV6-2 and TRBV6-3.

This clonotype was sampled from a woman between 40 and 50 years old in good health and CMV-seropositive. Material: PBMCs. The chain combines TRBV28 with TRBJ2-7, with 9 bases fitting TRBD1. The CDR3 here is CASSSGTGNYEQYF. The CDR3 DNA is TGTGCCAGCAGTTCCGGGACAGGGAACTACGAGCAGTACTTC.